These T cell receptor beta chains were read from a single sample in a study of shared clonotypes between healthy human individuals. Repertoires were generated with immunoSEQ multiplex PCR, while TCRdb's copy carries only in-frame clones and drops some. Among about 680,000 clones listed, just over 90% were seen once. Material for sequencing was naive CD8+ T cells sorted from blood. The receptors were sampled from a man younger than 45 in good health. CDR3s include the opening cysteine and the closing phenylalanine or tryptophan. The D gene is left open where the match is weak. Clone size appears in some rows only: once, few, many, or a class for an expanded clone.

. | TRBJ2-7 | 12 | . | TRBV7-9 | CASSPRGHEQYF | TGTGCCAGCAGCCCCCGAGGTCACGAGCAGTACTTC
TRBD1 | TRBJ2-7 | 15 | . | TRBV25-1 | CASSDSTGWGYEQYF | TGTGCCAGCAGTGATTCGACAGGGTGGGGATACGAGCAGTACTTC
TRBD2 | TRBJ2-7 | 17 | . | TRBV7-9 | CASSFYLSASGTYEQYF | TGTGCCAGCAGCTTCTACCTCTCGGCTAGCGGAACCTACGAGCAGTACTTC
TRBD1 | TRBJ2-1 | 13 | . | TRBV25-1 | CASSATGGHEQFF | TGTGCCAGCAGTGCGACAGGGGGGCATGAGCAGTTCTTC
. | TRBJ1-4 | 14 | . | TRBV15 | CATSRVTHDEKLFF | TGTGCCACCAGCAGAGTGACTCACGATGAAAAACTGTTTTTT
. | TRBJ2-7 | 17 | . | TRBV10-3 | CAISESNQARFSYEQYF | TGTGCCATCAGTGAGTCTAACCAGGCCCGTTTCTCCTACGAGCAGTACTTC
TRBD2 | TRBJ2-7 | 14 | . | TRBV7-2 | CASSFFGGGYEQYF | TGTGCCAGCAGCTTTTTTGGCGGGGGTTACGAGCAGTACTTC
. | TRBJ1-1 | 14 | . | TRBV7-9 | CASNPIARGTEAFF | TGTGCCAGCAACCCCATCGCCCGGGGCACTGAAGCTTTCTTT
TRBD2 | TRBJ2-7 | 15 | . | TRBV7-2 | CASSESGRASYEQYF | TGTGCCAGCAGCGAAAGCGGGAGGGCCTCCTACGAGCAGTACTTC
. | TRBJ2-4 | 16 | . | TRBV2 | CASRIPEGGAKNIQYF | TGTGCCAGCAGAATCCCAGAGGGCGGGGCCAAAAACATTCAGTACTTC
TRBD1 | TRBJ1-1 | 14 | . | TRBV9 | CASSAQGAWTEAFF | TGTGCCAGCAGCGCTCAGGGGGCATGGACTGAAGCTTTCTTT
TRBD1 | TRBJ1-2 | 19 | once | TRBV7-8 | CASSLIPGQGAALDYGYTF | TGTGCCAGCAGCCTGATCCCGGGACAGGGGGCTGCTTTGGACTATGGCTACACCTTC
. | TRBJ2-2 | 15 | . | TRBV2 | CASSDPPQGTGELFF | TGTGCCAGCAGTGACCCGCCACAGGGAACCGGGGAGCTGTTTTTT
. | TRBJ1-1 | 12 | once | TRBV7-6 | CASSLGVTEAFF | TGTGCCAGCAGCTTAGGCGTCACTGAAGCTTTCTTT
. | TRBJ2-1 | 17 | . | TRBV7-9 | CASSLPPQGGLNNEQFF | TGTGCCAGCAGCTTACCACCCCAGGGGGGGCTTAACAATGAGCAGTTCTTC
. | TRBJ1-5 | 14 | . | TRBV18 | CASSRGGSDQPQHF | TGTGCCAGCTCACGTGGTGGGTCGGATCAGCCCCAGCATTTT
. | TRBJ2-2 | 16 | . | TRBV19 | CASSIEFAALAGELFF | TGTGCCAGTAGTATAGAGTTCGCAGCCCTCGCCGGGGAGCTGTTTTTT
. | TRBJ1-2 | 13 | . | TRBV6-5 | CASSFTGNYGYTF | TGTGCCAGCAGTTTTACGGGGAACTATGGCTACACCTTC
. | TRBJ2-2 | 12 | . | TRBV29-1 | CSVDLNTGELFF | TGCAGCGTTGACCTGAACACCGGGGAGCTGTTTTTT
TRBD2 | TRBJ2-1 | 15 | . | TRBV7-6 | CASSSLTSGRNEQFF | TGTGCCAGCAGCAGCCTCACTAGCGGGAGAAATGAGCAGTTCTTC
. | TRBJ1-6 | 12 | . | TRBV11-2 | CAGATLGSPLHF | TGTGCTGGGGCCACCTTGGGTTCACCCCTCCACTTT
TRBD2 | TRBJ2-5 | 13 | . | TRBV6-5 | CASTPGTKETQYF | TGTGCCAGCACCCCCGGGACTAAGGAGACCCAGTACTTC
TRBD1 | TRBJ2-5 | 16 | . | TRBV5-1 | CASTIRPKGTGETQYF | TGCGCCAGCACCATTCGTCCTAAAGGGACAGGGGAGACCCAGTACTTC
. | TRBJ2-2 | 13 | . | TRBV25-1 | CASMRGGTGELFF | TGTGCCAGCATGAGGGGGGGCACCGGGGAGCTGTTTTTT
. | TRBJ1-2 | 14 | . | TRBV7-9 | CASSPGPIIYGYTF | TGTGCCAGCAGCCCAGGGCCCATTATATATGGCTACACCTTC
TRBD2 | TRBJ2-1 | 15 | few | TRBV27 | CASSPGTSGNNEQFF | TGTGCCAGCAGCCCTGGGACTAGCGGGAACAATGAGCAGTTCTTC
. | TRBJ1-5 | 14 | . | TRBV19 | CASSIFSGDQPQHF | TGTGCCAGTAGTATCTTTTCCGGTGATCAGCCCCAGCATTTT
TRBD2 | TRBJ2-5 | 15 | . | TRBV7-9 | CASSHIQGREETQYF | TGTGCCAGCAGCCATATCCAAGGGAGGGAAGAGACCCAGTACTTC
. | TRBJ2-3 | 13 | . | TRBV9 | CASSVSRTDTQYF | TGTGCCAGCAGCGTATCTCGCACAGATACGCAGTATTTT
TRBD1 | TRBJ2-7 | 15 | . | TRBV28 | CASSPRGTGVYEQYF | TGTGCCAGCAGTCCTAGGGGGACAGGGGTATACGAGCAGTACTTC
TRBD1 | TRBJ1-2 | 16 | . | TRBV9 | CASSRGDRGSLYGYTF | TGTGCCAGCAGCAGGGGGGACAGGGGTAGCCTCTATGGCTACACCTTC
. | TRBJ2-5 | 16 | few | TRBV15 | CATSPLGGLYQETQYF | TGTGCCACCAGCCCTTTGGGGGGGCTGTACCAAGAGACCCAGTACTTC
. | TRBJ2-1 | 13 | . | TRBV2 | CASSDSGNNEQFF | TGTGCCAGCAGTGACTCAGGCAACAATGAGCAGTTCTTC
. | TRBJ2-7 | 12 | . | TRBV27 | CASRQGKGEQYF | TGTGCCAGCAGACAGGGCAAAGGCGAGCAGTACTTC
. | TRBJ2-3 | 14 | . | TRBV4-1 | CASSHPPSTDTQYF | TGCGCCAGCAGCCACCCCCCTAGCACAGATACGCAGTATTTT
. | TRBJ2-1 | 14 | . | TRBV30 | CAWSEGLYGNEQFF | TGTGCCTGGAGTGAGGGGCTTTATGGCAATGAGCAGTTCTTC
. | TRBJ2-3 | 16 | . | TRBV6-4 | CASSDSIWRNTDTQYF | TGTGCCAGCAGTGACTCGATCTGGCGGAACACAGATACGCAGTATTTT
TRBD1 | TRBJ1-2 | 16 | once | TRBV14 | CASSQVPGQANYGYTF | TGTGCCAGCAGCCAAGTCCCGGGACAGGCTAACTATGGCTACACCTTC